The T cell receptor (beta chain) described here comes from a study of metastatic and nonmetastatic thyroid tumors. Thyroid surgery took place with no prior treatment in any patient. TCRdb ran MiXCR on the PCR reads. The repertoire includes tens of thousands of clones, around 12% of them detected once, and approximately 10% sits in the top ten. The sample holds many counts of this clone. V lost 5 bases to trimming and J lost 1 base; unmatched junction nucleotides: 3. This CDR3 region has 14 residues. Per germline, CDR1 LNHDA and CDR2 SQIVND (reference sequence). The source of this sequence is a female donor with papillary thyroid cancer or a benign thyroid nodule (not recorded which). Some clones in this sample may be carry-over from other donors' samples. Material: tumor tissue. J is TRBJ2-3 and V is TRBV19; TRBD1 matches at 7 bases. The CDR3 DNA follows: TGTGCCAGTAGTTCCACAGGGGGCACAGATACGCAGTATTTT. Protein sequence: CASSSTGGTDTQYF.